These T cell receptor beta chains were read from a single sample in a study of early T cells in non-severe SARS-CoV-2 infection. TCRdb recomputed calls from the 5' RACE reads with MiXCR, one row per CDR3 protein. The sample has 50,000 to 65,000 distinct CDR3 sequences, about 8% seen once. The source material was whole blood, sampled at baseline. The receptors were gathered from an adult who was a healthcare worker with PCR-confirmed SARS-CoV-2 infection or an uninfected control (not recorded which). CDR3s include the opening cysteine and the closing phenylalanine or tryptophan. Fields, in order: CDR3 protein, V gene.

cdr3_aa: CSVGGRYSNQPQHF; v_call: TRBV29-1
cdr3_aa: CASSPAGTSGSYNTGELFF; v_call: TRBV5-1
cdr3_aa: CSVEDFVITEAFF; v_call: TRBV29-1
cdr3_aa: CASSEPGQGETQYF; v_call: TRBV10-2
cdr3_aa: CASSFRKQGFGYTF; v_call: TRBV27
cdr3_aa: CASSMARDEQFF; v_call: TRBV19
cdr3_aa: CASSQDREARYEQYF; v_call: TRBV4-1
cdr3_aa: CASSVTRGGTIYF; v_call: TRBV7-2
cdr3_aa: CAIKRGSDDTGELFF; v_call: TRBV10-3
cdr3_aa: CASTSGRAITDTQYF; v_call: TRBV5-4
cdr3_aa: CASRKDKVKAKNIQYF; v_call: TRBV21-1
cdr3_aa: CASSEQGAEQFF; v_call: TRBV28
cdr3_aa: CASSLNLAYEQYF; v_call: TRBV28
cdr3_aa: CAIGTSGSRSGANVLTF; v_call: TRBV10-3
cdr3_aa: CASRLGLAGSNEQFF; v_call: TRBV5-1
cdr3_aa: CASSATGNTEAFF; v_call: TRBV25-1
cdr3_aa: CAISEPGREKLFF; v_call: TRBV10-3
cdr3_aa: CSVLFENTEAFF; v_call: TRBV29-1
cdr3_aa: CASEMTRFGDTQYF; v_call: TRBV3-1
cdr3_aa: CAWRLAGSYNEQFF; v_call: TRBV30
cdr3_aa: CASSLRGSLFSIQYF; v_call: TRBV12-3/TRBV12-4
cdr3_aa: CASSIFAGLSSGANVLTF; v_call: TRBV19
cdr3_aa: CASSIHRGMRETQYF; v_call: TRBV28
cdr3_aa: CASLVSFADTQYF; v_call: TRBV12-3/TRBV12-4
cdr3_aa: CASSATGERRETQYF; v_call: TRBV7-9
cdr3_aa: CASSFGGTATFNSPLHF; v_call: TRBV28
cdr3_aa: CSVSVKGDYEQYF; v_call: TRBV29-1
cdr3_aa: CACSSTSGTGGDEQYF; v_call: TRBV28
cdr3_aa: CASSPRTGSEQYF; v_call: TRBV7-2
cdr3_aa: CSARVAGRTDTQYF; v_call: TRBV20-1
cdr3_aa: CASSQTGYDQPQHF; v_call: TRBV4-1
cdr3_aa: CASSQGSQMKYF; v_call: TRBV3-1
cdr3_aa: CASSQQGDNQPQHF; v_call: TRBV3-1
cdr3_aa: CASSPVSGMDTGELFF; v_call: TRBV18
cdr3_aa: CASSPGRTITDTQYF; v_call: TRBV5-1
cdr3_aa: CSAQTSGSTDTQYF; v_call: TRBV20-1
cdr3_aa: CSALAREPYEQYF; v_call: TRBV20-1
cdr3_aa: CASSQGVRGAGTYEQYF; v_call: TRBV4-1
cdr3_aa: CASSWGTSGTGELFF; v_call: TRBV5-1
cdr3_aa: CASSPRLNPYNEQFF; v_call: TRBV3-1
cdr3_aa: CASSLGQGSDTQYF; v_call: TRBV5-1
cdr3_aa: CASSPPIRTSGMGSSYNEQFF; v_call: TRBV18
cdr3_aa: CASSSVIADSSYEQYF; v_call: TRBV28
cdr3_aa: CASRGTSGTGELFF; v_call: TRBV6-1
cdr3_aa: CATKASGGGDTQYF; v_call: TRBV24-1
cdr3_aa: CASSPRTGDSEQYF; v_call: TRBV28